This TCR beta chain was obtained from a study of CD8+ T cells in alopecia areata. Sequencing templates came from extracted RNA that was reverse transcribed into cDNA. Assay: immunoSEQ multiplex PCR; the TCRdb copy retains only in-frame clones and omits some. Of about 150,000 clones listed, approximately 45% are singletons. Trimming left V 0 bases short and J 9 bases short, with 9 bases between. The CDR3 covers 13 residues. In germline, CDR1 is LNHNV, CDR2 YYDKDF (reference sequence). V is TRBV15 and J is TRBJ2-1; possibly TRBD2 for D (5 bases). The source of this sequence is a human donor with alopecia areata. Sequencing was performed on CD4+ T cells sorted from blood. This chain's CDR3 is CATSREAEGEQFF. CDR3 bases: TGTGCCACCAGCAGAGAAGCAGAGGGTGAGCAGTTCTTC. Complete variable domain (other parts from reference TRBV15 and TRBJ2-1): DAMVIQNPRYQVTQFGKPVTLSCSQTLNHNVMYWYQQKSSQAPKLLFHYYDKDFNNEADTPDNFQSRRPNTSFCFLDIRSPGLGDTAMYLCATSREAEGEQFFGPGTRLTVL.